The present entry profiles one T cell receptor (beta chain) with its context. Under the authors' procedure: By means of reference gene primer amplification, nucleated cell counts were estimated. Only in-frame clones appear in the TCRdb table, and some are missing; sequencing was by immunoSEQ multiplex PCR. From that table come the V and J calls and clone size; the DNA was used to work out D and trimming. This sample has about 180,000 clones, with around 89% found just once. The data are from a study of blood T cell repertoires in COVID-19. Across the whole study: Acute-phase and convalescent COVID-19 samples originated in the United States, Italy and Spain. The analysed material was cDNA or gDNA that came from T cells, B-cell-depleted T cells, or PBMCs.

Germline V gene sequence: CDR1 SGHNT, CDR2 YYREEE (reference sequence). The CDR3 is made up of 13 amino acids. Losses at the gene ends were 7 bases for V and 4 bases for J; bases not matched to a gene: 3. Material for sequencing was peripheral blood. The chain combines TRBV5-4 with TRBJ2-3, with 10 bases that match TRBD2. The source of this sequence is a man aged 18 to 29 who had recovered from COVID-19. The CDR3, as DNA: TGTGCCAGCCTGCTAGCGGGAGCAGATACGCAGTATTTT. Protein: CASLLAGADTQYF.